Listed below are T cell receptor beta chains from one sample, sequenced in a study of shared clonotypes between healthy human individuals. The method was immunoSEQ multiplex PCR; TCRdb's version includes in-frame clones alone and lacks a portion of them. This table holds millions of clones, just over 90% found once. Sequencing was performed on naive CD4+ T cells sorted from blood. Receptor source: a man aged 18 to 30 in good health. CDR3s include the opening cysteine and the closing phenylalanine or tryptophan.

V gene	CDR3 protein
TRBV6-1	CASSETRVESNQPQHF
TRBV4-3	CASSQLSRTETQYF
TRBV10-3	CAISIAGDETQYF
TRBV19	CASSIQGGNYGYTF
TRBV4-3	CASSQGPKDTQYF
TRBV5-1	CASSSGTGPNSPLHF
TRBV7-8	CASSLSGTGSREQYF
TRBV10-1	CASSDGNQPQHF
TRBV5-4	CASSLAQGGSYNEQFF
TRBV7-6	CASSLIPGPSGNTIYF
TRBV6-4	CASSDSVSGGSNNSPLHF
TRBV10-3	CAISGGQSSTDTQYF
TRBV30	CAWRRGRGAEKLFF
TRBV18	CASSPGTVSYGYTF
TRBV5-1	CASSEGQTDTQYF
TRBV5-1	CASSRGTDTQYF
TRBV7-2	CASSLSRPNTGELFF
TRBV19	CASSKLGQGDVQYF
TRBV30	CAWSPDQETQYF
TRBV7-9	CASGPGGAGELFF
TRBV10-3	CAISSRQGLAGGANTGELFF
TRBV28	CASSLRGGMNTGELFF
TRBV30	CAWRPQGVKGSNEKLFF
TRBV19	CASSLGTLLNQPQHF
TRBV5-6	CASSLDRGLTGNTIYF
TRBV6-1	CASNYRGAGETQYF
TRBV7-9	CASSQQVSASNYGYTF
TRBV28	CASKTGTSDQETQYF
TRBV5-4	CASSFFNQPQHF
TRBV11-2	CASSTTSGVPYGYTF
TRBV11-2	CASSPPGLAGGTGTQYF
TRBV6-5	CASRLAGGPYNEQFF
TRBV27	CASSFGSGETQYF
TRBV5-4	CASSSEPGRTTEAFF
TRBV5-1	CASSAQKNTEAFF
TRBV7-9	CASSQPIIRVGPTGELFF
TRBV28	CASSLPRGYGYTF